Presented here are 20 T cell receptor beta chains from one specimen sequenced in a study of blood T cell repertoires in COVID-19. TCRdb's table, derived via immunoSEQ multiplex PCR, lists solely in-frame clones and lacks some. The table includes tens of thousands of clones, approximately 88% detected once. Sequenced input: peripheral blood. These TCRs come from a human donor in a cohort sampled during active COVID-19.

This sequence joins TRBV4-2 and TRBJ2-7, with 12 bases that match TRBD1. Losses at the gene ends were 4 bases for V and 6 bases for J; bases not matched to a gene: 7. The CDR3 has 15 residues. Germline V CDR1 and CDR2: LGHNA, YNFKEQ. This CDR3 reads CASSLPGQGASEQYF. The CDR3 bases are TGTGCCAGCAGCCTCCCGGGACAGGGGGCGAGCGAGCAGTACTTC.

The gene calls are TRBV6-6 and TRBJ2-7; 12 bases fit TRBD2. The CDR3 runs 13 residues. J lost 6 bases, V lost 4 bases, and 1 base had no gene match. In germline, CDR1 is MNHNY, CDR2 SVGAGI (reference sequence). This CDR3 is CASSSGLAGEQYF. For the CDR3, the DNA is TGTGCCAGCAGTTCGGGACTAGCGGGCGAGCAGTACTTC.

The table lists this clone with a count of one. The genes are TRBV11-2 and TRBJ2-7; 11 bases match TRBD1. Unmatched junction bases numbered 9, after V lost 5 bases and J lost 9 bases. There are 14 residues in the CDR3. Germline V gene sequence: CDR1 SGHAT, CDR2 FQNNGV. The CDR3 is CASSPWTGGYGQYF. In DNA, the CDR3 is TGTGCCAGCAGCCCCTGGACAGGGGGCTATGGGCAGTACTTC.

As DNA, the CDR3 is TGCAGCGGCCGACGACAGGATCTAACGACCCAGTACTTC. It encodes CSGRRQDLTTQYF. The chain recombines TRBV29-1 with TRBJ2-5; tentatively, D is TRBD1 (6 bases). Looked up from germline, CDR1 is SQVTM and CDR2 is ANQGSEA. The V end lost 7 bases, the J end lost 7 bases, and 19 bases lay between the germline ends. This CDR3 is built from 13 residues.

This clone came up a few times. CDR3: CASSESLGQDQHF. In DNA, the CDR3 is TGCGCCAGCAGTGAGTCGCTCGGCCAGGACCAGCATTTT. The chain links TRBV10-1 to TRBJ1-5; D is unresolved. V lost 0 bases and J lost 12, with 12 bases in between. The CDR3 loop spans 13 amino acids. Germline CDR1 WNHNN, CDR2 SYGVQD (reference sequence).

CDR3 DNA: TGCGCCAGCAGGGGACTAGCGGCGGGCGACAATGAGCAGTTCTTC. It yields the protein CASRGLAAGDNEQFF. The chain is built from TRBV5-1 and TRBJ2-1, with TRBD2 identical over 11 bases. The germline V gene encodes CDR1 SGHRS and CDR2 YFSETQ. This CDR3 region has 15 residues. With 5 bases clipped from V and 5 bases from J, the junction kept 6 bases outside the gene matches.

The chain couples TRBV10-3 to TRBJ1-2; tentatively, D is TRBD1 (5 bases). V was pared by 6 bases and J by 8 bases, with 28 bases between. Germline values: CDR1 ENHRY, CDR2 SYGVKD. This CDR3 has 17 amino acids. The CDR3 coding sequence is TGTGCCATCAGCCCACCCGCGGGAAGGGGCCTGCCGGGGGGCTACACCTTC. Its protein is CAISPPAGRGLPGGYTF.

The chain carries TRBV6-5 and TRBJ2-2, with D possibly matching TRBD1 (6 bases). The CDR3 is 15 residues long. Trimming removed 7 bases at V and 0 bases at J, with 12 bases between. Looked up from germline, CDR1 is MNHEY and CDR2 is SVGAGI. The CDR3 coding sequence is TGTGCCAGCAACCCCCGGACAGCGAACACCGGGGAGCTGTTTTTT. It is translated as CASNPRTANTGELFF.

The CDR3 coding sequence is TGTGCCAGCAGCTTAGAATGGCCACCCCTCCACTTT. Its translation: CASSLEWPPLHF. The chain couples TRBV7-2 to TRBJ1-6, with D uncertain. Trimming removed 1 base from V and 11 bases from J, with 6 bases in between. Germline V gene lookup returns CDR1 SGHTA and CDR2 FQGNSA. The CDR3 runs 12 residues.

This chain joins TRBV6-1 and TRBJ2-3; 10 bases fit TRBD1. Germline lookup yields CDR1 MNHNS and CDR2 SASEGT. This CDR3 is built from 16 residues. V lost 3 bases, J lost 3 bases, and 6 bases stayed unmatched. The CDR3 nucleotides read TGTGCCAGCAGTGACGACAGGGGGCCGGGGACAGATACGCAGTATTTT. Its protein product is CASSDDRGPGTDTQYF.

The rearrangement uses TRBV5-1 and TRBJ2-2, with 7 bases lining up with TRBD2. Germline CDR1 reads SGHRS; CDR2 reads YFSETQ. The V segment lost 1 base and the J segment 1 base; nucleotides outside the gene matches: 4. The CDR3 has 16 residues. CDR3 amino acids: CASSLSSGGNTGELFF. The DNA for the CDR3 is TGCGCCAGCAGCTTGTCTTCGGGAGGGAACACCGGGGAGCTGTTTTTT.

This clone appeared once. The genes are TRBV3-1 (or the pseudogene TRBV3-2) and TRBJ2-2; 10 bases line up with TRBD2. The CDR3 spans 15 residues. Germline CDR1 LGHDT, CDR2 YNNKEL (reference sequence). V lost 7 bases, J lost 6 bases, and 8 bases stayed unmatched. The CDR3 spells CASTRLAGEPGELFF. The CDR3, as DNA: TGTGCCAGCACCCGCCTAGCGGGAGAACCCGGGGAGCTGTTTTTT.

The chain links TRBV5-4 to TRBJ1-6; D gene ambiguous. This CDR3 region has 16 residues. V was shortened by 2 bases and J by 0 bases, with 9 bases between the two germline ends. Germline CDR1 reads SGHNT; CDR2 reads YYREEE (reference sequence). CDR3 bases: TGTGCCAGCAGCTTCGGGAGTAGCTCCTATAATTCACCCCTCCACTTT. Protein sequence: CASSFGSSSYNSPLHF.

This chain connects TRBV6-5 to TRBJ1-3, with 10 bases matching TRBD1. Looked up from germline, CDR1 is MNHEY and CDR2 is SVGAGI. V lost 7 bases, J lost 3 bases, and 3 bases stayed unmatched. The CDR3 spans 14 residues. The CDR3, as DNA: TGTGCCAGCATGGGACAGGGGTATGGAAACACCATATATTTT. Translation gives CASMGQGYGNTIYF.

CDR3 bases: TGTGCCTGGAGTCTGACAGTCTACGAGCAGTACTTC. Translation gives CAWSLTVYEQYF. The chain combines TRBV30 with TRBJ2-7, with D perhaps matching TRBD1 (5 bases). Trimming removed 2 bases at V and 3 bases at J, with 8 bases between. The CDR3 has 12 amino acids. Germline V gives CDR1 GTSNPN, CDR2 SVGIG (reference sequence).

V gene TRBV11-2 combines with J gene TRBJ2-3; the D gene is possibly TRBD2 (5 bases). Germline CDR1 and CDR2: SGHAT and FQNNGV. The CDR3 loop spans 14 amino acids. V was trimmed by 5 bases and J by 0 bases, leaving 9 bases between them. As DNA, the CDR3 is TGTGCCAGCAGCCCGGGGTTAAGCACAGATACGCAGTATTTT. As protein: CASSPGLSTDTQYF. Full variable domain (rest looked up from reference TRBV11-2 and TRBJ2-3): EAGVAQSPRYKIIEKRQSVAFWCNPISGHATLYWYQQILGQGPKLLIQFQNNGVVDDSQLPKDRFSAERLKGVDSTLKIQPAKLEDSAVYLCASSPGLSTDTQYFGPGTRLTVL.

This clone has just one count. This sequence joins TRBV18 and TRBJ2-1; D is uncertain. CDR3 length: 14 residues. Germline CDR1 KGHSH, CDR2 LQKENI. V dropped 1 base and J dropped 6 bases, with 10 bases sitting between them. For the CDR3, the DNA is TGTGCCAGCTCACCACTAAAGAGTATCAATGAGCAGTTCTTC. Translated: CASSPLKSINEQFF. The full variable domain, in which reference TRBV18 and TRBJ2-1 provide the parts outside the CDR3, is NAGVMQNPRHLVRRRGQEARLRCSPMKGHSHVYWYRQLPEEGLKFMVYLQKENIIDESGMPKERFSAEFPKEGPSILRIQQVVRGDSAAYFCASSPLKSINEQFFGPGTRLTVL.

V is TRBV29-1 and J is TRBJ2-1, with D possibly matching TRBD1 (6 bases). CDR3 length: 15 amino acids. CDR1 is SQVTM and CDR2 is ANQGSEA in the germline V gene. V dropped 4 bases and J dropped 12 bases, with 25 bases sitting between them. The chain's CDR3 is CSVAPTGDSAIGQFF. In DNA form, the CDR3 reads TGCAGCGTTGCTCCGACAGGAGACTCAGCAATAGGGCAGTTCTTC.

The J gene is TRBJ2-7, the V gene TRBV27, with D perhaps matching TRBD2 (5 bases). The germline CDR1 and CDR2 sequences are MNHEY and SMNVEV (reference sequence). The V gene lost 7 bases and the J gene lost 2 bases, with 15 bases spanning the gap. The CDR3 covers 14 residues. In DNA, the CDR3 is TGTGCCAGCACCCGGTCGGGGATTCCCTACGAGCAGTACTTC. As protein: CASTRSGIPYEQYF.

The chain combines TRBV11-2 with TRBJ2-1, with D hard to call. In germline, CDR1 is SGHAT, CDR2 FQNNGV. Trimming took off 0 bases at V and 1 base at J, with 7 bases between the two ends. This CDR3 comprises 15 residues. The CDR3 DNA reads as TGTGCCAGCAGCTTAGACGGCAGGTCCTACAATGAGCAGTTCTTC. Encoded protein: CASSLDGRSYNEQFF.